This T cell receptor (beta chain) came from a study of beta chain features in type 1 diabetes. Points from the study as a whole: Over-representation of high TCR-expressing cells was a possible consequence of cDNA sequencing.

V was shortened by 4 bases and J by 1 base, with 16 bases between the two germline ends. CDR3 length equals 16 residues. The germline gives CDR1 MGHRA, CDR2 YSYEKL. Concerning this clone itself: As yet, its antigen is unknown.

Of the isolated RNA, all was reverse transcribed, and so the sequenced material was expressed TCRB transcripts. The average output of naive, central memory and regulatory T cell samples was several million reads. Clones were sequenced by immunoSEQ multiplex PCR, and TCRdb holds only the in-frame ones, with some missing. The sample includes around 500,000 clones, about 30% of them seen just once. A CD45RO/CCR7/CD25/CD127/CD95/CD27 panel sorted naive, central memory, regulatory and stem cell-like memory CD4+ cells. Sequenced sample: naive CD4+ T cells from blood. The rearrangement links TRBV4-1 to TRBJ1-1, with D hard to call. The source is a man aged 18 to 29 in good health. The CDR3 here is CASSPGRFLENTEAFF. The CDR3 nucleotides read TGCGCCAGCAGCCCAGGTCGGTTTCTGGAGAACACTGAAGCTTTCTTT.